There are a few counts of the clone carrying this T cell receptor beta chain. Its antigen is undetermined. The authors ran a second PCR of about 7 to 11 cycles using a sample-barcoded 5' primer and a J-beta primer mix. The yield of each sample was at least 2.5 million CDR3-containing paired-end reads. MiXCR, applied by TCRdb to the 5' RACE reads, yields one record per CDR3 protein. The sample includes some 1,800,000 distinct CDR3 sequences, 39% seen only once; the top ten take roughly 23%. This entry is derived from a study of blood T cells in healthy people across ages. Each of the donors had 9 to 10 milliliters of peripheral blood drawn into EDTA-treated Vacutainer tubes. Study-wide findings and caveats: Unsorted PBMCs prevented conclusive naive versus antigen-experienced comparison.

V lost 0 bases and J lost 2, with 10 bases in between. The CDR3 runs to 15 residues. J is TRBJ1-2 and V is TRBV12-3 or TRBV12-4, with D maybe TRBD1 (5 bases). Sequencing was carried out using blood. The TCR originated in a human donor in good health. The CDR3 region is CASSLAVAGNYGYTF. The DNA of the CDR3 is TGTGCCAGCAGTTTAGCGGTCGCAGGGAACTATGGCTACACCTTC.